Listed here are 10 T cell receptor beta chains from one sample, sequenced in a study of blood T cell repertoires in COVID-19. Here immunoSEQ multiplex PCR was the method, and the copy in TCRdb shows in-frame clones only, minus some. This sample has about 210,000 clones, with around four fifths found just once. Sequencing used PBMCs or T cells enriched from blood (not recorded which). These receptors came from a man in his forties who had recovered from COVID-19.

The V and J genes are TRBV4-1 and TRBJ1-2; 7 bases are a match to TRBD1. The CDR3 contains 16 residues. V was clipped by 4 bases and J by 4 bases; unmatched bases: 12. Germline V gene data show CDR1 as MGHRA and CDR2 as YSYEKL. The CDR3 here is CASSLIPGQITYGYTF. The DNA for the CDR3 is TGCGCCAGCAGCCTCATACCGGGACAGATAACCTATGGCTACACCTTC.

V gene TRBV5-1 combines with J gene TRBJ2-1, with 7 bases lining up with TRBD1. The CDR3 loop spans 12 amino acids. Germline CDR1 is SGHRS and CDR2 is YFSETQ. Unmatched junction bases numbered 7, after V lost 5 bases and J lost 11 bases. CDR3 loop: CASRLSGQQQFF. CDR3 in DNA: TGCGCCAGCAGATTGTCGGGACAGCAGCAGTTCTTC.

The V and J genes are TRBV27 and TRBJ1-1; TRBD1 matches at 8 bases. There are 18 residues in the CDR3. The germline V gene has CDR1 MNHEY and CDR2 SMNVEV (reference sequence). Trimming at V came to 6 bases and at J to 5 bases, leaving 20 bases not matched to a gene. CDR3 region: CASRVLVGSKTGGTEAFF. CDR3 DNA sequence: TGTGCCAGCAGAGTTTTGGTAGGATCTAAAACAGGGGGGACTGAAGCTTTCTTT.

This clone was seen only a few times. This chain uses TRBV7-2 with TRBJ2-2, with a possible D match to TRBD1 (6 bases). The CDR3 consists of 15 residues. The germline V and J ends were trimmed by 1 base and 4 bases, with 10 bases remaining between them. CDR1 and CDR2 from the germline V gene are SGHTA and FQGNSA. The CDR3 protein is CASSLVQGLTGELFF. Here the CDR3 DNA reads TGTGCCAGCAGCTTAGTACAGGGTCTCACCGGGGAGCTGTTTTTT.

The V gene is TRBV6-1, the J gene TRBJ2-7; D possibly corresponds to TRBD1 (6 bases). The germline V and J ends were trimmed by 2 bases and 3 bases, with 8 bases remaining between them. Germline values: CDR1 MNHNS, CDR2 SASEGT. This CDR3 is built from 13 residues. The CDR3 sequence: CASSERQDYEQYF. The CDR3 DNA sequence: TGTGCCAGCAGTGAACGACAGGACTACGAGCAGTACTTC.

V gene TRBV30 combines with J gene TRBJ2-7; 8 bases fit TRBD1. V shed 5 bases and J 4 bases; nucleotides not matched to a gene: 10. Germline assignment: CDR1 GTSNPN and CDR2 SVGIG (reference sequence). This CDR3 spans 14 amino acids. This CDR3 is CAWSGQVGAYEQYF. The DNA for the CDR3 is TGTGCCTGGTCGGGACAGGTTGGGGCGTACGAGCAGTACTTC.

This chain connects TRBV9 to TRBJ2-3, with D possibly TRBD1 on 6 matching bases. V was trimmed by 4 bases and J by 3 bases, leaving 18 bases between them. The CDR3 sequence is 16 residues long. Germline CDR1 is SGDLS and CDR2 is YYNGEE. The CDR3 is CASSPLIKQGTDTQYF. The CDR3 bases are TGTGCCAGCAGCCCTCTAATCAAACAGGGAACAGATACGCAGTATTTT.

This rearrangement joins TRBV18 to TRBJ1-6, with 9 bases lining up with TRBD1. The germline CDR1 and CDR2 sequences are KGHSH and LQKENI. V lost 2 bases, J lost 6 bases, and 2 bases stayed unmatched. CDR3 length: 15 amino acids. CDR3 sequence reads: CASSPVGQGNSPLHF. CDR3 sequence (DNA): TGTGCCAGCTCACCAGTGGGACAGGGTAATTCACCCCTCCACTTT.

This clone occurred a few times. V usage is TRBV5-8 and J usage is TRBJ1-5; D unresolved. V lost 4 bases and J lost 4, with 15 bases in between. Germline V gives CDR1 SGHTS, CDR2 YDEGEE. This CDR3 is built from 15 residues. The CDR3 DNA follows: TGTGCCAGCAGCAAAGGAGCTCAGATAAATCAGCCCCAGCATTTT. It specifies CASSKGAQINQPQHF.

A few counts support this clone. The J gene is TRBJ1-1, the V gene TRBV5-1; 7 bases line up with TRBD1. The CDR3 runs 15 residues. Trimming at V came to 0 bases and at J to 3 bases, leaving 5 bases not matched to a gene. Germline-derived CDR1 and CDR2 are SGHRS and YFSETQ. CDR3 coding DNA: TGCGCCAGCAGCTTGGTCCCCAGGGGGGACACTGAAGCTTTCTTT. It is translated as CASSLVPRGDTEAFF.